This is a list of T cell receptor beta chains from one sample in a study of CD8+CD57+ T cells in acquired aplastic anemia. MiXCR, run by TCRdb on the reads, gives a single entry per CDR3 protein. Of 100,000 to 150,000 distinct CDR3 sequences detected, about 60% appear once; the ten largest clones hold 25% to 35%. Sequenced: sorted CD4+, CD8+, or CD8+CD57+ T cells (not recorded which) from PBMCs. All receptors derive from a human donor with aplastic anemia. Each CDR3 is given with its conserved first and last residue. Fields, in order: D gene, J gene, clone size, V gene, CDR3 protein, CDR3 DNA. A D gene is named only where the DNA matches it firmly. Only some rows state a clone size, as once, few, many or a class for expanded clones.

>-|TRBJ2-3|few|TRBV10-2
CASSERYFTDTQYF
TGCGCCAGCAGTGAGAGATACTTCACAGATACGCAGTATTTT
>-|TRBJ2-7|once|TRBV2
CASQDSGTRTYEQYF
TGTGCCAGCCAAGACTCCGGGACACGAACCTACGAGCAGTACTTC
>-|TRBJ2-7|few|TRBV29-1
CSVEGAGKAEQYF
TGCAGCGTTGAAGGGGCCGGAAAGGCAGAGCAGTACTTC
>TRBD1|TRBJ1-6|-|TRBV2
CASKIGQDNSPLHF
TGTGCCAGCAAGATAGGACAGGATAATTCACCCCTCCACTTT
>-|TRBJ1-1|-|TRBV20-1
CSALTGSGLAEAFF
TGCAGTGCATTAACAGGGTCTGGGCTTGCTGAAGCTTTCTTT
>-|TRBJ2-5|few|TRBV7-2
CASSYGGRETQYF
TGTGCCAGCAGCTACGGGGGCCGGGAGACCCAGTACTTC
>TRBD1|TRBJ1-5|few|TRBV27
CASSSTGTVAHQHF
TGTGCCAGCAGTTCAACAGGGACAGTCGCTCATCAGCATTTT
>-|TRBJ2-3|-|TRBV11-1
CASSLGEGGLGDTQYF
TGTGCCAGCAGCCTGGGGGAAGGGGGGCTTGGAGATACGCAGTATTTT
>-|TRBJ1-5|few|TRBV28
CASSLQVGQPQHF
TGTGCCAGCAGCTTACAAGTTGGCCAGCCCCAGCATTTT
>-|TRBJ2-3|-|TRBV5-1
CASSLEGSSADTQYF
TGCGCCAGCAGCTTGGAGGGTAGTAGCGCAGATACGCAGTATTTT
>TRBD2|TRBJ2-5|-|TRBV7-2
CASSFGTSVNRETQYF
TGTGCCAGCAGCTTTGGGACTAGCGTGAATCGGGAGACCCAGTACTTC
>-|TRBJ2-7|-|TRBV29-1
CSVETAPYEQYF
TGCAGCGTTGAAACAGCTCCGTACGAGCAGTACTTC
>-|TRBJ1-1|once|TRBV2
CASSQGPRTEAFF
TGTGCCAGCAGTCAGGGCCCCCGGACTGAAGCTTTCTTT
>-|TRBJ1-5|-|TRBV19
CASSPRDWNQPQHF
TGTGCCAGTAGTCCTAGAGATTGGAATCAGCCCCAGCATTTT
>-|TRBJ2-4|many|TRBV29-1
CSVEDPLVGGANIQYF
TGCAGCGTTGAAGATCCCCTTGTGGGGGGAGCAAACATTCAGTACTTC
>-|TRBJ1-1|-|TRBV24-1
CATSDRSRGFTEAFF
TGTGCCACCAGTGATAGGTCGAGGGGGTTCACTGAAGCTTTCTTT
>-|TRBJ2-3|-|TRBV29-1
CSVEGGLTDTQYF
TGCAGCGTTGAGGGCGGGCTCACAGATACGCAGTATTTT
>-|TRBJ2-2|-|TRBV7-2
CASSSRSREPGELFF
TGTGCCAGCAGCTCGCGAAGTCGGGAACCCGGGGAGCTGTTTTTT
>-|TRBJ2-7|-|TRBV6-5
CASSYGQGGSYEQYF
TGTGCCAGCAGTTACGGTCAGGGAGGTTCCTACGAGCAGTACTTC
>TRBD2|TRBJ2-7|once|TRBV5-1
CASSYSGGAFEYEQYF
TGCGCCAGCAGCTATAGCGGGGGGGCCTTTGAGTACGAGCAGTACTTC
>TRBD1|TRBJ1-2|-|TRBV24-1
CATSDTGTGTPYGYTF
TGTGCCACCAGTGATACCGGGACAGGGACCCCCTATGGCTACACCTTC
>-|TRBJ1-5|few|TRBV24-1
CATSDPRTASNQPQHF
TGTGCCACCAGTGACCCCCGGACAGCCAGCAATCAGCCCCAGCATTTT
>-|TRBJ2-7|-|TRBV15
CATSSEVYSNSYEQYF
TGTGCCACCAGCAGTGAGGTTTACAGCAACTCCTACGAGCAGTACTTC
>TRBD1|TRBJ2-7|-|TRBV7-8
CASSRDREGSYEQYF
TGTGCCAGCAGCAGGGACAGGGAGGGCTCCTACGAGCAGTACTTC
>-|TRBJ2-7|-|TRBV9
CASSVGGGQDYEQYF
TGTGCCAGCAGCGTGGGGGGGGGACAGGACTACGAGCAGTACTTC
>-|TRBJ1-4|-|TRBV7-6
CASSLGGREKLFF
TGTGCCAGCAGCTTAGGGGGTCGGGAAAAACTGTTTTTT
>TRBD2|TRBJ2-2|-|TRBV11-1
CASSIGTSGGGVELFF
TGTGCCAGCAGCATCGGGACTAGCGGGGGGGGCGTGGAGCTGTTTTTT
>-|TRBJ1-1|-|TRBV5-8
CASSFLAGPRVEAFF
TGTGCCAGCAGCTTCCTTGCAGGGCCCCGAGTTGAGGCTTTCTTT
>-|TRBJ2-7|-|TRBV20-1
CSARDAGTVSEQYF
TGCAGTGCTAGAGATGCAGGGACTGTCTCCGAGCAGTACTTC
>TRBD1|TRBJ2-7|once|TRBV12-3/TRBV12-4
CASSAPFDRGTYEQYF
TGTGCCAGCAGTGCCCCGTTCGACAGGGGTACCTACGAGCAGTACTTC
>TRBD2|TRBJ2-1|many|TRBV5-1
CASCPGTSGMDEQFF
TGCGCCAGCTGTCCCGGGACTAGCGGGATGGATGAGCAGTTCTTC
>-|TRBJ2-1|-|TRBV20-1
CSATGSSDYSYNEQFF
TGCAGTGCTACAGGGTCTAGCGATTACTCCTACAATGAGCAGTTCTTC
>-|TRBJ2-2|-|TRBV7-8
CASNQRGVGVTGELFF
TGTGCCAGCAACCAGAGGGGGGTGGGCGTCACCGGGGAGCTGTTTTTT
>TRBD2|TRBJ2-1|-|TRBV5-1
CASSWTRYRDEQFF
TGCGCCAGCAGCTGGACTAGGTATCGGGATGAGCAGTTCTTC
>-|TRBJ1-2|many|TRBV19
CASSTGFGYTF
TGTGCCAGTAGTACAGGGTTTGGCTACACCTTC
>TRBD1|TRBJ2-3|-|TRBV2
CASSYTGADTQYF
TGTGCCAGCAGTTATACAGGGGCAGATACGCAGTATTTT
>-|TRBJ1-2|-|TRBV7-3
CASSLVGPDYGYTF
TGTGCCAGCAGCTTAGTGGGGCCGGACTATGGCTACACCTTC
>-|TRBJ2-3|-|TRBV7-8
CASGFEPGAWTDTQCF
TGTGCCAGCGGCTTCGAACCAGGGGCATGGACAGATACGCAGTGTTTT
>-|TRBJ1-1|many|TRBV7-9
CASSPSQVLEAFF
TGTGCCAGCAGCCCATCACAGGTTTTGGAAGCTTTCTTT
>TRBD1|TRBJ1-5|few|TRBV24-1
CATGQGDQPQHF
TGTGCCACAGGACAGGGGGATCAGCCCCAGCATTTT
>TRBD1|TRBJ1-2|-|TRBV15
CATSRGGGGNNYGYTF
TGTGCCACCAGCAGAGGAGGGGGCGGGAATAACTATGGCTACACCTTC
>-|TRBJ1-1|-|TRBV2
CASSSGYTEAFF
TGTGCCAGCAGTTCAGGATACACTGAAGCTTTCTTT
>TRBD2|TRBJ2-5|-|TRBV5-1
CASSLVASGGQETQYF
TGCGCCAGCAGCTTGGTCGCTAGCGGGGGACAAGAGACCCAGTACTTC
>TRBD1|TRBJ2-7|once|TRBV20-1
CSATGQRNYEQYF
TGCAGTGCTACGGGACAGAGGAACTACGAGCAGTACTTC
>-|TRBJ2-1|-|TRBV7-3
CASSIYRENEQFF
TGTGCCAGCAGCATATACAGGGAAAATGAGCAGTTCTTC
>-|TRBJ2-3|few|TRBV9
CASSVADSLDTQYF
TGTGCCAGCAGCGTAGCGGACAGTTTAGATACGCAGTATTTT
>-|TRBJ2-6|few|TRBV6-2/TRBV6-3
CASSYENSGANVLTF
TGTGCCAGCAGTTACGAGAACTCTGGGGCCAACGTCCTGACTTTC
>-|TRBJ2-4|many|TRBV7-6
CASSQSRSAKNIQYF
TGTGCCAGCAGCCAGAGTAGGTCGGCCAAAAACATTCAGTACTTC
>TRBD2|TRBJ2-3|-|TRBV20-1
CSASRLAGGSTDTQYF
TGCAGTGCTTCCCGACTAGCGGGAGGTAGCACAGATACGCAGTATTTT
>TRBD2|TRBJ2-3|many|TRBV2
CASSPPAGAPDTQYF
TGTGCCAGCAGTCCCCCAGCGGGAGCCCCAGATACGCAGTATTTT
>-|TRBJ2-1|many|TRBV14
CASSHLPEVAISRFF
TGTGCCAGCAGCCACCTACCCGAGGTGGCAATTAGTCGGTTCTTC
>-|TRBJ2-3|-|TRBV7-2
CASSTRPTDTQYF
TGTGCCAGCAGCACCCGACCTACAGATACGCAGTATTTT
>-|TRBJ2-2|-|TRBV19
CASSRSGYTGELFF
TGTGCCAGTAGCCGTTCCGGGTACACCGGGGAGCTGTTTTTT
>-|TRBJ1-5|few|TRBV27
CASSRTDQTNQPQHF
TGTGCCAGCAGTAGAACGGATCAGACAAATCAGCCCCAGCATTTT
>-|TRBJ2-7|few|TRBV19
CASTVGTPYEQYF
TGTGCCAGTACCGTCGGGACCCCCTACGAGCAGTACTTC
>TRBD2|TRBJ2-7|few|TRBV20-1
CSAWDGTSGGYEQYF
TGCAGTGCTTGGGATGGGACTAGCGGGGGTTACGAGCAGTACTTC
>-|TRBJ2-1|medium-sized|TRBV3-1
CASSQDAQDEQFF
TGTGCCAGCAGCCAAGATGCCCAGGATGAGCAGTTCTTC
>TRBD1|TRBJ1-4|-|TRBV7-8
CASSLADRGGEKLFF
TGTGCCAGCAGCTTAGCGGACAGGGGAGGCGAAAAACTGTTTTTT
>-|TRBJ1-5|-|TRBV15
CATSTRGVSNQPQHF
TGTGCCACCAGCACACGGGGGGTTAGCAATCAGCCCCAGCATTTT
>-|TRBJ2-3|few|TRBV7-7
CASSPGGGDTQYF
TGTGCTAGCAGCCCGGGGGGCGGAGATACGCAGTATTTT